This T cell receptor beta chain came from a study of blood T cell repertoires in COVID-19. On the study more broadly: The United States, Italy and Spain provided the acute and convalescent COVID-19 samples.

CDR1 and CDR2 (germline): SGHTA, FQGNSA. The CDR3 runs to 14 residues. V was pared by 5 bases and J by 7 bases, with 12 bases between. Using immunoSEQ multiplex PCR, the repertoire was profiled, and TCRdb retains in-frame clones only, with some absent. The sample has fewer than 120,000 clones; more than 75% are singletons. This chain uses TRBV7-2 with TRBJ1-6, with D hard to call. Sequencing input: peripheral blood. The sequence was obtained from a woman between 50 and 59 years old with acute or convalescent COVID-19. The DNA for the CDR3 is TGTGCCAGCAGCCCACCAAACCGGAATTCACCCCTCCACTTT. Translated, it gives CASSPPNRNSPLHF.